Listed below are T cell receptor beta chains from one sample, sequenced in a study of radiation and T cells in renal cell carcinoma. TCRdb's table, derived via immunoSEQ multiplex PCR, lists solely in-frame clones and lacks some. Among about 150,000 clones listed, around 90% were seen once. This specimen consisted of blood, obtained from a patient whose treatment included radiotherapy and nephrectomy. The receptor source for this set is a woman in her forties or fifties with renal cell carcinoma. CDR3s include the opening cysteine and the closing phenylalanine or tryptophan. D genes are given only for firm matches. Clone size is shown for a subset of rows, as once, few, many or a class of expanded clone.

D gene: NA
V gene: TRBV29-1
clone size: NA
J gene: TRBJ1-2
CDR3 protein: CSVETREKVYTF
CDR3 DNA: TGCAGCGTTGAAACCAGGGAGAAGGTCTACACCTTC

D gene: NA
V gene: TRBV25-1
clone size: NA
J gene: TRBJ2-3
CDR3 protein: CASSTWTVSTDTQYF
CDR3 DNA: TGTGCCAGCAGTACGTGGACAGTTAGCACAGATACGCAGTATTTT

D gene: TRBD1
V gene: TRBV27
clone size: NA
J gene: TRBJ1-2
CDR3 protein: CASSPDRGAYGYTF
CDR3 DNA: TGTGCCAGCAGCCCGGACAGGGGCGCCTATGGCTACACCTTC

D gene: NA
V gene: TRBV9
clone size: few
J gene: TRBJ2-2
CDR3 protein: CASSVAGNTGELFF
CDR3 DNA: TGTGCCAGCAGCGTAGCGGGGAACACCGGGGAGCTGTTTTTT

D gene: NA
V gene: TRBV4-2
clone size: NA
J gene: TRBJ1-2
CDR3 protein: CASSQGGLGGYTF
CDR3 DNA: TGTGCCAGCAGCCAAGGGGGGCTCGGTGGCTACACCTTC

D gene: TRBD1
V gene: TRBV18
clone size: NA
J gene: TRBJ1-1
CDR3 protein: CASSLTGVMNTEAFF
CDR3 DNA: TGTGCCAGCTCACTTACAGGGGTTATGAACACTGAAGCTTTCTTT

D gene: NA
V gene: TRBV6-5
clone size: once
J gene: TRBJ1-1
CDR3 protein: CASRKGGRREAFF
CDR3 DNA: TGTGCCAGCAGAAAGGGGGGGCGCCGGGAGGCTTTCTTT

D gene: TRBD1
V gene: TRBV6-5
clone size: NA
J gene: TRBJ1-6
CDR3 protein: CASSRTTGRNSPLHF
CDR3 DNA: TGTGCCAGCAGCCGTACGACAGGGCGGAATTCACCCCTCCACTTT

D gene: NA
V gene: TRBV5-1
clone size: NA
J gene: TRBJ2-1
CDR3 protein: CASSLGGEQFF
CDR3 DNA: TGCGCCAGCAGCTTAGGTGGCGAGCAGTTCTTC

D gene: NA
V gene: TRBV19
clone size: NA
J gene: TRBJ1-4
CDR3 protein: CASSIDQSYRMFF
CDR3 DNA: TGTGCCAGTAGTATAGATCAGAGTTACCGAATGTTTTTT

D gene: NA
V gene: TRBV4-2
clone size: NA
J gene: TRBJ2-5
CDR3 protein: CASSQEFGETQYF
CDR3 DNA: TGTGCCAGCAGCCAAGAATTCGGAGAGACCCAGTACTTC

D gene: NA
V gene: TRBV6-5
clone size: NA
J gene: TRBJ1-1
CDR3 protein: CASSYRGAGTEAFF
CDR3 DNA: TGTGCCAGCAGTTACCGGGGGGCGGGCACTGAAGCTTTCTTT

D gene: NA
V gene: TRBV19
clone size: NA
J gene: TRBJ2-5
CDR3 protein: CASKEGRGETQYF
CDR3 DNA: TGTGCCAGTAAGGAGGGTCGGGGGGAGACCCAGTACTTC

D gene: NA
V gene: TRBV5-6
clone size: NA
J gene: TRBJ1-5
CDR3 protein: CASSLWGSNQPQHF
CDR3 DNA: TGTGCCAGCAGCTTGTGGGGTAGCAATCAGCCCCAGCATTTT

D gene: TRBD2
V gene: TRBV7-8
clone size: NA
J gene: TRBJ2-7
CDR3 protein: CASTPTGLASSYEQYF
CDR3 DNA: TGTGCCAGCACCCCTACTGGACTAGCGAGCTCCTACGAGCAGTACTTC

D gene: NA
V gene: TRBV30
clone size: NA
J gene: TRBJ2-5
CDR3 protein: CAWSAGLAPSETQYF
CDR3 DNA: TGTGCCTGGAGTGCCGGCCTCGCCCCGAGTGAGACCCAGTACTTC

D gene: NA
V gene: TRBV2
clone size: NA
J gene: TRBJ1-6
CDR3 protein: CASSVGTDNSPLHF
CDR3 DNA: TGTGCCAGCAGTGTGGGGACTGATAATTCACCCCTCCACTTT

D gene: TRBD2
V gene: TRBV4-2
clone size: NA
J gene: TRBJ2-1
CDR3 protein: CASSQKLTSGHNEQFF
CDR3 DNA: TGTGCCAGCAGCCAAAAATTGACTAGCGGACACAATGAGCAGTTCTTC

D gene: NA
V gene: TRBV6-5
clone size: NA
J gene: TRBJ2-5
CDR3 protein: CASSYRTSGGGEQYF
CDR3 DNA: TGTGCCAGCAGTTACCGTACCTCCGGGGGCGGGGAGCAGTACTTC

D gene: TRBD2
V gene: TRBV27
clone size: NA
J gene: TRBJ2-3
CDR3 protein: CASNLAGGALTDTQYF
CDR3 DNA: TGTGCCAGCAACCTAGCGGGGGGGGCTCTCACAGATACGCAGTATTTT

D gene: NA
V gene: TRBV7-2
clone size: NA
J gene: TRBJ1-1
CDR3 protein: CASSLAPRVAEAFF
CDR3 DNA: TGTGCCAGCAGCTTAGCCCCCCGGGTCGCGGAAGCTTTCTTT

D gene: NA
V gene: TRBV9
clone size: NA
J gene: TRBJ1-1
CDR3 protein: CASSASGNTEAFF
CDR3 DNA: TGTGCCAGCAGCGCTTCCGGGAACACTGAAGCTTTCTTT

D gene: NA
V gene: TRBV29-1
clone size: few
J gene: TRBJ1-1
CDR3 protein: CSVEEAAGSTEAFF
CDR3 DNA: TGCAGCGTTGAAGAGGCCGCAGGGTCTACTGAAGCTTTCTTT

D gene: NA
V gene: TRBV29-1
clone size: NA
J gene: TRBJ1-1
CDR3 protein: CSVVRTTEAFF
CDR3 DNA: TGCAGCGTTGTCCGGACCACTGAAGCTTTCTTT

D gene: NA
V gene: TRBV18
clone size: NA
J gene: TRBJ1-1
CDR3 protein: CASSPDTGGTEAFF
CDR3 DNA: TGTGCCAGCTCACCAGATACAGGAGGAACTGAAGCTTTCTTT

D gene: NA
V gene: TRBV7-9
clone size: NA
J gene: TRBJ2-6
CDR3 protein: CASSSQTGEGVLTF
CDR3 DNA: TGTGCCAGCAGCTCACAAACGGGGGAAGGCGTCCTGACTTTC

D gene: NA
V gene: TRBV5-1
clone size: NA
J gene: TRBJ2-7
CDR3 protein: CASSLALSSYEQYF
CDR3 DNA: TGCGCCAGCAGCTTGGCGTTGAGCTCCTACGAGCAGTACTTC

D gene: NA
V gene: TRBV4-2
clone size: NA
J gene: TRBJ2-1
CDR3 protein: CASSQDRSSYNEQFF
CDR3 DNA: TGTGCCAGCAGCCAAGATCGAAGCTCCTACAATGAGCAGTTCTTC

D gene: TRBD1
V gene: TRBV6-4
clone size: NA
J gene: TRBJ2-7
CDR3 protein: CAREEDRGYIDEQYF
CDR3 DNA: TGTGCCAGGGAAGAGGACAGGGGTTACATCGACGAGCAGTACTTC

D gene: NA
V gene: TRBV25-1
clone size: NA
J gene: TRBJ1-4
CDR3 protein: CASSLQIGEKLFF
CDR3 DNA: TGTGCCAGCAGTCTTCAGATTGGTGAAAAACTGTTTTTT

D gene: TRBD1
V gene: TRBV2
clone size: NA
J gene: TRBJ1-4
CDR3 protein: CASSRQGWDEKLFF
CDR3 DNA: TGTGCCAGCAGTAGACAGGGATGGGATGAAAAACTGTTTTTT

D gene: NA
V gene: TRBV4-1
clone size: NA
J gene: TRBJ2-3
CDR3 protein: CASSHTAGREDTQYF
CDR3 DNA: TGCGCCAGCAGCCACACCGCTGGGCGGGAAGATACGCAGTATTTT

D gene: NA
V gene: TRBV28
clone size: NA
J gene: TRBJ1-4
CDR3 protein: CASSLVFGRAATNEKLFF
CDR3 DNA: TGTGCCAGCAGTTTAGTGTTTGGCAGGGCCGCAACTAATGAAAAACTGTTTTTT

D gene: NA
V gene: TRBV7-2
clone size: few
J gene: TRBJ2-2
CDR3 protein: CASSSHRREVELFF
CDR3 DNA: TGTGCCAGCAGCTCACACCGGCGAGAGGTGGAGCTGTTTTTT

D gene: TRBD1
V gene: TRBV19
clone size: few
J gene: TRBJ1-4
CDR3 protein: CASSIGQGDEKLFF
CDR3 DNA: TGTGCCAGTAGTATCGGACAGGGCGATGAAAAACTGTTTTTT

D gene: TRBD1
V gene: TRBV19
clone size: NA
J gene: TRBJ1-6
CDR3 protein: CASSLQGQRSRNSPLHF
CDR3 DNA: TGTGCCAGTAGTCTCCAGGGACAGCGCTCTCGTAATTCACCCCTCCACTTT

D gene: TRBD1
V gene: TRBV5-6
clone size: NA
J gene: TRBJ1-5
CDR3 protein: CASSLMGDSFNQPQHF
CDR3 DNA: TGTGCCAGCAGCTTGATGGGGGACAGCTTTAATCAGCCCCAGCATTTT

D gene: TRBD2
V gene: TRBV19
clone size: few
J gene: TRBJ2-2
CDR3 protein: CASASGETNTGELFF
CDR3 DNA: TGTGCCAGCGCCAGCGGGGAGACGAACACCGGGGAGCTGTTTTTT

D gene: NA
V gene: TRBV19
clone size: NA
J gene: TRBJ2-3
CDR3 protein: CASSTPDFTDTQYF
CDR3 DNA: TGTGCCAGTAGTACCCCGGATTTCACAGATACGCAGTATTTT

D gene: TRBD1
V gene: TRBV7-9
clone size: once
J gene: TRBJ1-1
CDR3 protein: CASSHYRGTEAFF
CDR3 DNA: TGTGCCAGCAGCCACTACAGGGGGACTGAAGCTTTCTTT

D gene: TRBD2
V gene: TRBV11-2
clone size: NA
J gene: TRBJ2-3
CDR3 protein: CASSFTSGGADTQYF
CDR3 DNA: TGTGCCAGCAGCTTCACTAGCGGGGGGGCCGATACGCAGTATTTT

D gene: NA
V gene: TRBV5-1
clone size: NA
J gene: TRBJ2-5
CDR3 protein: CASRAGGETQYF
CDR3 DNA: TGCGCCAGCAGAGCTGGGGGGGAGACCCAGTACTTC

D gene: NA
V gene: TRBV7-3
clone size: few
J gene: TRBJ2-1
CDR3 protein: CASSLSGQNNEQFF
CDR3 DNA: TGTGCCAGCAGCTTATCAGGCCAAAACAATGAGCAGTTCTTC

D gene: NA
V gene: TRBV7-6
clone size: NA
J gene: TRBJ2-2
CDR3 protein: CASSLTGELFF
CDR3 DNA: TGTGCCAGCAGCTTAACCGGGGAGCTGTTTTTT

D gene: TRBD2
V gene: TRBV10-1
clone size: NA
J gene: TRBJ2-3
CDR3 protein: CASSEGTSGPDTQYF
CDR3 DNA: TGCGCCAGCAGTGAAGGGACTAGCGGGCCAGATACGCAGTATTTT

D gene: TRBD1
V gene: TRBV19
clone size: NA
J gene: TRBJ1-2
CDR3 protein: CASSMLPRQGNTF
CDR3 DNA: TGTGCCAGTAGTATGCTCCCTCGACAGGGAAACACCTTC

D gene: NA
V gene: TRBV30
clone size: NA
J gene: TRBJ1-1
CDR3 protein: CAWRRRVQRNTEAFF
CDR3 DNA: TGTGCCTGGAGAAGAAGAGTACAGAGGAACACTGAAGCTTTCTTT

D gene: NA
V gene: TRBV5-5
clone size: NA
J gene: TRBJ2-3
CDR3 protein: CASSIQSTDTQYF
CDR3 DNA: TGTGCCAGCAGTATACAAAGCACAGATACGCAGTATTTT

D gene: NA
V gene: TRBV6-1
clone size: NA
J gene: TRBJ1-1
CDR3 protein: CASTAAYLRPEAFF
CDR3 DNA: TGTGCCAGCACGGCAGCCTACCTACGCCCTGAAGCTTTCTTT

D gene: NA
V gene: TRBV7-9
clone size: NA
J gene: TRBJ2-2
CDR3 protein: CASSEWGPRAGELFF
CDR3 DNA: TGTGCCAGCAGCGAGTGGGGGCCTAGAGCCGGGGAGCTGTTTTTT

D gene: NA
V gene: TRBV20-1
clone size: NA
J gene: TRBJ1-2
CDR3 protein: CSASGPWGYTF
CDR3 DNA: TGCAGTGCTAGTGGGCCCTGGGGCTACACCTTC